This T cell receptor beta chain was obtained from a study of T cell changes during pregnancy in multiple sclerosis. Repertoires were generated with immunoSEQ multiplex PCR, while TCRdb's copy carries only in-frame clones and drops some. The sample contains about 70,000 clones, around 90% of which appear only once. Trimming at V came to 8 bases and at J to 2 bases, leaving 7 bases not matched to a gene. Germline-derived CDR1 and CDR2 are MDHEN and SYDVKM. CDR3 length: 14 residues. This sequence joins TRBV28 and TRBJ2-3, with 7 bases matching TRBD2. This clonotype was sampled from a female donor with multiple sclerosis, enrolled in a pregnancy study. The sample consisted of peripheral blood, taken in the first trimester of pregnancy. The CDR3 is CASSPGGNTDTQYF. Here the CDR3 DNA reads TGTGCCAGCTCACCCGGGGGGAACACAGATACGCAGTATTTT.